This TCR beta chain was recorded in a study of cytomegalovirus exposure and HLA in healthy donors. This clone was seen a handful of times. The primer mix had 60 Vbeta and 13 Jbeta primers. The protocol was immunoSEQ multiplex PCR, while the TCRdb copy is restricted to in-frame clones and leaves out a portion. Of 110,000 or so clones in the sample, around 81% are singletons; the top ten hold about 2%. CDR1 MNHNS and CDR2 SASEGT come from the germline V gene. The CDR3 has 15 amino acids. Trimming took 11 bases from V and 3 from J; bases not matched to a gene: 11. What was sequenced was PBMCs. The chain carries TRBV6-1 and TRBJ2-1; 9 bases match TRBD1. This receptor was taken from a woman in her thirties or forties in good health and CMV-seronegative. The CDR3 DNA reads TGTGCCGGGGGAAGGACAGGGGTAGGCTACAATGAGCAGTTCTTC. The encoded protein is CAGGRTGVGYNEQFF.